This T cell receptor (beta chain) was observed in a study of blood T cell repertoires in COVID-19. The table came from immunoSEQ multiplex PCR; TCRdb's copy has only in-frame clones and leaves some out. There are 270,000 or so clones in the sample; about 80% occur only once, and roughly 3.1% lies in the top ten. Participants spanned ages about 18 to 100 years and resided in some 22 US areas. After removal of 7 bases from V and 5 bases from J, the junction contained 6 bases not matched to a gene. Germline V CDR1 and CDR2: KGHDR, SFDVKD. CDR3 size: 13 residues. The clonotype comes from a man aged 50 or older who had recovered from COVID-19. Material: PBMCs or T cells enriched from blood (not recorded which). The chain has TRBV24-1 and TRBJ1-1; TRBD1 aligns across 7 bases. The CDR3 protein is CATSAGQVTEAFF. CDR3 DNA: TGTGCCACCAGCGCCGGACAGGTGACTGAAGCTTTCTTT.